This T cell receptor (beta chain) was identified in a study of beta chain features in type 1 diabetes. The germline CDR1 and CDR2 sequences are SQVTM and ANQGSEA. Deletions cut 2 bases from V and 5 bases from J, with 10 bases between. There are 13 residues in the CDR3. General study points: In every one of the four CD4+ subsets, TCRB CDR3s were moderately but significantly shorter in Type 1 diabetes patients. Shorter templates may be favored by PCR, equally so in patients and controls. It was not settled here whether HLA type affects TCRB rearrangement.

This clone was seen more than once but under ten times. What it binds is unknown. Every isolated RNA sample was fully reverse transcribed, so sequencing captured expressed TCRB transcripts. Sequenced naive, central memory and regulatory T cell samples produced an average of about 3.57 million reads. TCRdb keeps only in-frame clones here, not all; method: immunoSEQ multiplex PCR. The table has about 650,000 clones, 9.5% to 15% seen once. Sequenced: naive CD4+ T cells from blood. This receptor was taken from a man aged 25-40 years with type 1 diabetes. The V call is TRBV29-1, the J call TRBJ1-3, with D possibly matching TRBD1 (5 bases). CDR3 amino acids: CSVESRARNTIYF. Written as DNA, the CDR3 is TGCAGCGTTGAATCCAGGGCAAGAAACACCATATATTTT. Full variable domain (outside the CDR3, taken from reference TRBV29-1 and TRBJ1-3): SAVISQKPSRDICQRGTSLTIQCQVDSQVTMMFWYRQQPGQSLTLIATANQGSEATYESGFVIDKFPISRPNLTFSTLTVSNMSPEDSSIYLCSVESRARNTIYFGEGSWLTVV.